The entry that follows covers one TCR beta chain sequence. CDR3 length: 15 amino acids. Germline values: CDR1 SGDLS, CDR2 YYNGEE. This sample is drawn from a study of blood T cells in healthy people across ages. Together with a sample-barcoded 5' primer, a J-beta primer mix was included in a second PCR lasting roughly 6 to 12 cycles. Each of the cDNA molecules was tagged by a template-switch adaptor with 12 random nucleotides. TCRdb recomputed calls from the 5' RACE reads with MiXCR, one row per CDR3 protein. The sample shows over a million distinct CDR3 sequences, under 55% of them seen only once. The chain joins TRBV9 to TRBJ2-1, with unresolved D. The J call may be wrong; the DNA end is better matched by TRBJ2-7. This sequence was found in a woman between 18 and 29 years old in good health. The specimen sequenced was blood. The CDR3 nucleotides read TGTGCCAGCAGCGCCCCTCCGGTGACTCACAATGAGCAGTACTTC. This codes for CASSAPPVTHNEQYF.